The rows below give T cell receptor beta chains drawn from one sample of a study of T cell changes during pregnancy in multiple sclerosis. Clones were sequenced by immunoSEQ multiplex PCR, and TCRdb holds only the in-frame ones, with some missing. The sample consists of about 83,000 clones, more than 90% of them appearing once. The specimen was peripheral blood, collected in the second trimester of pregnancy. The receptors derive from a female donor with multiple sclerosis, enrolled in a pregnancy study. Both conserved end residues are part of each CDR3. D genes are given only for firm matches. For some rows the clone size is stated as once, few or many, or as a class when expanded; others skip it.

V	size	J	D	DNA	CDR3
TRBV7-3	once	TRBJ2-1	NA	TGTGCCAGCAGCCCCGGCTCGGGACGGCAGGCGGGGAATGAGCAGTTCTTC	CASSPGSGRQAGNEQFF
TRBV27	NA	TRBJ2-2	TRBD2	TGTGCCAGCAAAGAGGGCGGGAGTTCACTCACCGGGGAGCTGTTTTTT	CASKEGGSSLTGELFF
TRBV2	NA	TRBJ1-5	NA	TGTGCCAGCAGTGGGCAGGGATCCCAGCATTTT	CASSGQGSQHF
TRBV20-1	once	TRBJ2-1	TRBD2	TGCAGCGCGACTAGCGGCAATGAGCAGTTCTTC	CSATSGNEQFF
TRBV27	NA	TRBJ2-4	NA	TGTGCCAGCAGTTCCAACAGTATCCTAGCCCTAGCCAAAAACATTCAGTACTTC	CASSSNSILALAKNIQYF
TRBV6-6	NA	TRBJ2-1	TRBD2	TGTGCCAGCATACTAGCGGGAGGAAGCTCCTACAATGAGCAGTTCTTC	CASILAGGSSYNEQFF
TRBV16	NA	TRBJ1-1	NA	TGTGCCAGCAGCCCTCGGGGAGAGAACACTGAAGCTTTCTTT	CASSPRGENTEAFF
TRBV9	once	TRBJ2-3	TRBD2	TGTGCCAGCAGCGTGGGACTAGCGGGAGGCTCATTCACAGATACGCAGTATTTT	CASSVGLAGGSFTDTQYF
TRBV4-2	once	TRBJ2-1	TRBD2	TGTGCCAGCAGCCCCGGACTAGATGGTTTCTATGAGCAGTTCTTC	CASSPGLDGFYEQFF
TRBV27	NA	TRBJ2-7	NA	TGTGCCAGCAGTTTATTTAACGGGGTCTACGAGCAGTACTTC	CASSLFNGVYEQYF
TRBV27	NA	TRBJ2-7	TRBD1	TGTGCCAGCGGCCCCGGGACAGCATCCTACGAGCAGTACTTC	CASGPGTASYEQYF
TRBV6-4	NA	TRBJ2-1	TRBD2	TGTGCCAGCAGTGACGGGACTAGCGGCTACAATGAGCAGTTCTTC	CASSDGTSGYNEQFF
TRBV7-2	NA	TRBJ1-2	TRBD1	TGTGCCAGCAGCCTACAGGGGGCAACACCGAACTATGGCTACACCTTC	CASSLQGATPNYGYTF
TRBV10-3	once	TRBJ2-7	TRBD1	TGTGCCATCAGTGATGGGGGGGTGGACAGGGGGACCTACGAGCAGTACTTC	CAISDGGVDRGTYEQYF
TRBV6-1	NA	TRBJ1-4	TRBD1	TGTGCCAGCGGACGACAGGGTAGGACTAATGAAAAACTGTTTTTT	CASGRQGRTNEKLFF
TRBV2	NA	TRBJ2-7	TRBD2	TGTGCCAGCGCGGAGGAGGGAGGGGAGTGGTACGAGCAGTACTTC	CASAEEGGEWYEQYF
TRBV25-1	NA	TRBJ2-7	NA	TGTGCCAGCTCCAGGGCGAGGGAGCAGTACTTC	CASSRAREQYF
TRBV4-1	NA	TRBJ2-1	TRBD2	TGCGCCAGCAGCCAAGGACTCGGACTAGCGGGAGGAGAGCAGTTCTTC	CASSQGLGLAGGEQFF
TRBV30	NA	TRBJ1-3	TRBD1	TGTGCGTGGGACAGGGGGGCCTCTGGAAACACCATATATTTT	CAWDRGASGNTIYF
TRBV4-1	once	TRBJ2-5	TRBD2	TGCGCCAGCAGCCGCGGTACTAGCGGGAGTTGGGGGGAGACCCAGTACTTC	CASSRGTSGSWGETQYF
TRBV5-1	NA	TRBJ1-1	NA	TGCGCCAGCAGCTTGGGCCAGGGACTAGACACTGAAGCTTTCTTT	CASSLGQGLDTEAFF
TRBV7-2	NA	TRBJ1-5	NA	TGTGCCAGCAGCTTTACAGGGTCGGGCAATCAGCCCCAGCATTTT	CASSFTGSGNQPQHF
TRBV5-1	once	TRBJ2-1	TRBD2	TGCGCCAGCAGCTTTAGCGGGAGTGGGAATGAGCAGTTCTTC	CASSFSGSGNEQFF
TRBV21-1	NA	TRBJ1-2	NA	TGTGCCAGCAGCATTCGGACAGACTTCTATGGCTACACCTTC	CASSIRTDFYGYTF
TRBV7-6	NA	TRBJ2-1	TRBD2	TGTGCCAGCAGCTTAGGCTCCGTCAGCCGGACTAGCGGGATCGTGAATGAGCAGTTCTTC	CASSLGSVSRTSGIVNEQFF
TRBV4-1	NA	TRBJ2-7	NA	TGCGCCAGCAGCCAAGCCGCAACAGACTCCTACGAGCAGTACTTC	CASSQAATDSYEQYF
TRBV29-1	NA	TRBJ1-1	TRBD1	TGCAGCGTGGGCCGGGACAGGTACCGTTTGACTGAAGCTTTCTTT	CSVGRDRYRLTEAFF
TRBV13	NA	TRBJ2-7	NA	TGTGCCAGCAGCTTAACGGCTTGGGGGACAAATAGATCCTACGAGCAGTACTTC	CASSLTAWGTNRSYEQYF
TRBV7-9	NA	TRBJ1-4	NA	TGTGCCAGCAGTCGATACGTATCGGGGTTCGGGGAAAAACTGTTTTTT	CASSRYVSGFGEKLFF
TRBV27	NA	TRBJ1-1	NA	TGTGCCAGCAGTTTGATCAGGGTGGTGAGGAACACTGAAGCTTTCTTT	CASSLIRVVRNTEAFF
TRBV27	NA	TRBJ2-2	TRBD2	TGTGCCAGCAGTTTAACTAGCGGAGTTTCGAACACCGGGGAGCTGTTTTTT	CASSLTSGVSNTGELFF
TRBV5-8	NA	TRBJ1-5	NA	TGTGCCAGCAGCTTTGTGGAGGGGAGCAATCAGCCCCAGCATTTT	CASSFVEGSNQPQHF
TRBV19	NA	TRBJ1-1	NA	TGTGCCAGTAGTATACCCACAGTCGAAATCTTT	CASSIPTVEIF
TRBV30	NA	TRBJ1-1	TRBD1	TGTGCCTGGATCGTCCCAGGGGGTACTGAAGCTTTCTTT	CAWIVPGGTEAFF
TRBV5-1	NA	TRBJ2-2	TRBD1	TGCGCCAGCAGCTGGACAGGGTCGTACACCGGGGAGCTGTTTTTT	CASSWTGSYTGELFF
TRBV6-6	NA	TRBJ2-1	TRBD2	TGTGCCAGCAGTTACTCGACTAGCCTCAATGAGCAGTTCTTC	CASSYSTSLNEQFF
TRBV15	NA	TRBJ2-7	TRBD1	TGTGCCACGCAACAGGGGGCCTCCTACGAGCAGTACTTC	CATQQGASYEQYF
TRBV7-9	once	TRBJ2-7	TRBD1	TGTGCCAGCAGCTTCCTCCAGACAGGGTCCTACGAGCAGTACTTC	CASSFLQTGSYEQYF
TRBV5-6	NA	TRBJ2-3	TRBD1	TGTGCCAGCAGCATAGGACAGGGTGGAGATACGCAGTATTTT	CASSIGQGGDTQYF
TRBV29-1	NA	TRBJ2-1	TRBD1	TGCAGCGTTGTTGGGGACAGGAGTCCCTACAATGAGCAGTTCTTC	CSVVGDRSPYNEQFF
TRBV7-2	NA	TRBJ2-1	NA	TGTGCCAGCAGCCGGCCCGGGACAATGTCCAATGAGCAGTTCTTC	CASSRPGTMSNEQFF